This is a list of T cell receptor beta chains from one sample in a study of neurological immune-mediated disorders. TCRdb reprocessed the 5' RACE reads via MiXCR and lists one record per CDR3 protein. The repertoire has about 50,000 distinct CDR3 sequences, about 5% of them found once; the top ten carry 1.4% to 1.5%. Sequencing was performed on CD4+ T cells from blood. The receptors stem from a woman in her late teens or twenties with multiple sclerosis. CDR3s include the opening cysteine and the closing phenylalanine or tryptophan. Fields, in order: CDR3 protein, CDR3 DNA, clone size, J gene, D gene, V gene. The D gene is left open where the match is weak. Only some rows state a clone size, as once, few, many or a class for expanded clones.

CASSSRVGNTEAFF	TGTGCCAGCAGCTCCAGGGTTGGGAACACTGAAGCTTTCTTT	many	TRBJ1-1	.	TRBV12-3/TRBV12-4
CASSFAQGRGNTEAFF	TGCGCCAGCAGCTTTGCACAGGGGAGGGGAAACACTGAAGCTTTCTTT	many	TRBJ1-1	TRBD1	TRBV5-1
CAISDFGTEAFF	TGTGCCATCAGTGACTTTGGAACTGAAGCTTTCTTT	many	TRBJ1-1	.	TRBV10-3
CASSLRQALAYEQYF	TGTGCCAGCAGTCTCCGACAGGCTTTAGCCTACGAGCAGTACTTC	many	TRBJ2-7	.	TRBV28
CASSQVSGLSSYNEQFF	TGTGCCAGCAGCCAAGTGTCGGGTTTAAGCTCCTACAATGAGCAGTTCTTC	many	TRBJ2-1	.	TRBV14
CSVLSGGAHNEQFF	TGCAGCGTCCTGAGCGGGGGGGCCCACAATGAGCAGTTCTTC	many	TRBJ2-1	TRBD2	TRBV29-1
CSVGRQGKTGELFF	TGCAGCGTTGGCAGACAGGGAAAGACCGGGGAGCTGTTTTTT	many	TRBJ2-2	TRBD1	TRBV29-1
CASRAGLPFTDTQYF	TGTGCCAGCAGGGCAGGACTACCCTTCACAGATACGCAGTATTTT	few	TRBJ2-3	.	TRBV7-2
CATISGRETQYF	TGTGCCACCATAAGCGGGAGAGAGACCCAGTACTTC	many	TRBJ2-5	TRBD2	TRBV6-2/TRBV6-3
CASSAQETQYF	TGTGCCAGCAGTGCACAAGAGACCCAGTACTTC	many	TRBJ2-5	.	TRBV12-3/TRBV12-4
CASSSGTGGIDEQFF	TGTGCCAGCAGTTCCGGGACAGGGGGCATCGATGAGCAGTTCTTC	many	TRBJ2-1	TRBD1	TRBV12-3/TRBV12-4
CATSMGGGGVGQPQHF	TGTGCCACCAGTATGGGAGGCGGGGGCGTGGGGCAGCCCCAGCATTTT	many	TRBJ1-5	.	TRBV24-1
CASSPWTDDLVPFF	TGTGCCAGCAGCCCTTGGACGGATGACCTCGTGCCTTTCTTT	.	TRBJ1-1	.	TRBV9
CASSARTSGRPTHNTDTQYF	TGTGCCAGCAGCGCCCGGACTAGCGGGAGGCCCACCCACAACACAGATACGCAGTATTTT	many	TRBJ2-3	TRBD2	TRBV6-2/TRBV6-3
CSAAQGNSGNTIYF	TGCAGTGCTGCACAGGGGAACTCTGGAAACACCATATATTTT	many	TRBJ1-3	TRBD1	TRBV20-1
CSATSFGSGSVGASTDTQYF	TGCAGTGCAACGTCCTTTGGGAGCGGGTCAGTAGGGGCTAGCACAGATACGCAGTATTTT	many	TRBJ2-3	.	TRBV20-1
CASSSARTGWNSPLHF	TGTGCCAGCAGCTCAGCCCGGACAGGTTGGAATTCACCCCTCCACTTT	many	TRBJ1-6	TRBD1	TRBV5-6
CASSQAGGPIVEDTQYF	TGTGCCAGCAGCCAAGCGGGGGGGCCTATTGTTGAAGATACGCAGTATTTT	many	TRBJ2-3	TRBD2	TRBV4-2
CASTNRRGGDNEQFF	TGCGCCAGCACCAACCGGCGGGGGGGCGACAATGAGCAGTTCTTC	many	TRBJ2-1	TRBD2	TRBV5-1
CASSPLQGGGEKLFF	TGTGCCAGCAGCCCCCTTCAGGGGGGTGGCGAAAAACTGTTTTTT	many	TRBJ1-4	TRBD1	TRBV9
CASSSPGGNEQFF	TGTGCCAGCAGCTCCCCCGGAGGCAATGAGCAGTTCTTC	few	TRBJ2-1	.	TRBV7-9
CASSRLQETQYF	TGTGCCAGCAGCAGACTCCAAGAGACCCAGTACTTC	many	TRBJ2-5	.	TRBV6-5
CASRQWGGSYNEQFF	TGTGCCAGCAGACAGTGGGGAGGCTCCTACAATGAGCAGTTCTTC	few	TRBJ2-1	.	TRBV28
CASSLVRDRNTGELFF	TGCGCCAGCAGCTTGGTTCGGGACCGGAACACCGGGGAGCTGTTTTTT	many	TRBJ2-2	.	TRBV5-1
CASSTNAQGYEQYF	TGTGCCAGCAGTACAAACGCGCAGGGGTACGAGCAGTACTTC	many	TRBJ2-7	.	TRBV28
CASSILKTNYGYTF	TGTGCCAGTAGTATCTTGAAAACGAACTATGGCTACACCTTC	.	TRBJ1-2	.	TRBV19
CASSSRDGYNEQFF	TGTGCCAGCAGCTCTAGGGACGGCTACAATGAGCAGTTCTTC	many	TRBJ2-1	.	TRBV7-6
CASSLAGLTGAGFSGANVLTF	TGTGCCAGCAGCTTAGCGGGCCTGACAGGAGCTGGGTTCTCTGGGGCCAACGTCCTGACTTTC	many	TRBJ2-6	.	TRBV7-2
CASSYSKLEGEGSSYNEQFF	TGTGCCAGCAGTTACTCGAAGCTGGAGGGAGAGGGAAGCTCCTACAATGAGCAGTTCTTC	many	TRBJ2-1	.	TRBV6-5
CSVREPPPHNEQFF	TGCAGCGTCAGGGAGCCTCCTCCACACAATGAGCAGTTCTTC	many	TRBJ2-1	.	TRBV29-1